The clone carrying this T cell receptor (beta chain) has a count of ten or more. The data originate from a study of human T cells and chemical hapten exposure. One entry per CDR3 protein, called by TCRdb with MiXCR from the RACE reads. The table lists more than 300,000 distinct CDR3 sequences, about 5% of them singletons. Time point defined: pre-sensitization, week 0. Treatment defined: therapeutic diphenylcyclopropenone sensitization with weekly scalp DPC. This CDR3 is 16 amino acids long. Trimming took off 6 bases at V and 4 bases at J, with 18 bases between the two ends. Germline V gene sequence: CDR1 MNHEY, CDR2 SVGAGI.

The chain carries TRBV6-5 and TRBJ2-2; D might be TRBD2 (5 bases). The TCR was taken from a woman under 30 with alopecia areata. Some clones in this sample may be carry-over from other donors' samples. Sequenced here: whole blood, sampled in connection with sensitization to the hapten diphenylcyclopropenone (DPC). CDR3 sequence (DNA): TGTGCCAGCAGCCTCCCTGTAGGAGGTGGCACCGGGGAGCTGTTTTTT. Protein: CASSLPVGGGTGELFF.